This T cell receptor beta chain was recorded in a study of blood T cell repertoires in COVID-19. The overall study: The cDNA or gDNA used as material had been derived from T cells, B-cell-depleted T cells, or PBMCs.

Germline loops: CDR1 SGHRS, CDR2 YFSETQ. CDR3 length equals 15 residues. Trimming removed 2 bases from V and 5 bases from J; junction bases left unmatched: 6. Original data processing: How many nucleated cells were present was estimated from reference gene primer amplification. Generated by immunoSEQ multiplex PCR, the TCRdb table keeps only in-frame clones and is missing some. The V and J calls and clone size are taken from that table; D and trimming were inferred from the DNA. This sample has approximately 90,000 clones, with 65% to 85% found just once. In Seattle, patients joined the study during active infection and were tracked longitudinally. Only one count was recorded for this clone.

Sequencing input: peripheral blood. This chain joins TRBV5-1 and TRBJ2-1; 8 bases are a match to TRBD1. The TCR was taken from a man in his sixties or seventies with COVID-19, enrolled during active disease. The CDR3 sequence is CASSFDRGTHNEQFF. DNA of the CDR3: TGCGCCAGCAGCTTTGACAGGGGAACACACAATGAGCAGTTCTTC.